These 22 T cell receptor beta chains were all obtained from the same sample, sequenced in a study of blood T cell repertoires in COVID-19. Generated by immunoSEQ multiplex PCR, the TCRdb table keeps only in-frame clones and is missing some. The sample includes around 58,000 clones, 90% of them seen just once. Sequences were obtained from peripheral blood. Source of these receptors: a man in his sixties with active COVID-19.

The chain is built from TRBV28 and TRBJ2-7; TRBD1 matches 9 bases. Germline V CDR1 and CDR2: MDHEN, SYDVKM. J was trimmed by 3 bases and V by 6 bases; bases with no gene match: 9. The CDR3 is 15 residues long. Here the CDR3 reads CASSFAGTGSYEQYF. The CDR3 DNA is TGTGCCAGCAGCTTCGCCGGGACAGGGAGCTACGAGCAGTACTTC.

The sample holds one count of this clone. V is TRBV4-3 and J is TRBJ2-7; a weak D match, TRBD1 (6 bases). Germline V gives CDR1 LGHNA, CDR2 YSLEER. This CDR3 contains 15 residues. The V end lost 0 bases, the J end lost 3 bases, and 12 bases lay between the germline ends. The CDR3 loop is CASSQEPEGVYEQYF. The CDR3 DNA reads as TGCGCCAGCAGCCAAGAGCCTGAGGGGGTCTACGAGCAGTACTTC.

This clone was counted only a few times. V usage is TRBV28 and J usage is TRBJ1-5; D perhaps matches TRBD1 (5 bases). The CDR3 covers 15 residues. Germline CDR1 and CDR2: MDHEN and SYDVKM. The V end lost 3 bases, the J end lost 4 bases, and 13 bases lay between the germline ends. The DNA of the CDR3 is TGTGCCAGCAGTTTGAAGGGGCTCGGGAATCAGCCCCAGCATTTT. The encoded protein is CASSLKGLGNQPQHF. Together with reference TRBV28 and TRBJ1-5, the CDR3 gives the full variable domain: DVKVTQSSRYLVKRTGEKVFLECVQDMDHENMFWYRQDPGLGLRLIYFSYDVKMKEKGDIPEGYSVSREKKERFSLILESASTNQTSMYLCASSLKGLGNQPQHFGDGTRLSIL.

The chain uses TRBV7-9 and TRBJ2-3; the match to TRBD1 covers 8 bases. Trimming took 7 bases from V and 0 from J; bases not matched to a gene: 9. The CDR3 totals 16 residues. Germline CDR1 SEHNR, CDR2 FQNEAQ (reference sequence). Here the CDR3 DNA reads TGTGCCAGCACCTCAGGGGGCGCAGGAAGCACAGATACGCAGTATTTT. The encoded protein is CASTSGGAGSTDTQYF.

The rearrangement links TRBV7-2 to TRBJ2-2; 8 bases line up with TRBD2. The trim removed 3 bases at V and 6 bases at J, leaving 15 bases unmatched. Germline CDR1 SGHTA, CDR2 FQGNSA. The CDR3 consists of 18 residues. The CDR3 bases are TGTGCCAGCAGCTTTAGTCTTCTTTCGGGGACTAGTGCCGGGGAGCTGTTTTTT. Translating gives CASSFSLLSGTSAGELFF.

V is TRBV9 and J is TRBJ2-2; TRBD1 matches 7 bases. V was clipped by 4 bases and J by 0 bases; unmatched bases: 6. The CDR3 has 16 residues. The V gene's germline CDR1 is SGDLS and CDR2 YYNGEE. CDR3 coding DNA: TGTGCCAGCAGCCCACAGGGGACCCCGAACACCGGGGAGCTGTTTTTT. It specifies CASSPQGTPNTGELFF.

In its sample, this clone was seen a few times. This chain links TRBV5-8 with TRBJ1-5; 10 nucleotides agree with TRBD1. The CDR3 totals 17 residues. The ends lost 2 bases at V and 4 bases at J; junction bases unmatched: 9. Germline CDR1 SGHTS, CDR2 YDEGEE. In DNA form, the CDR3 reads TGTGCCAGCAGCTTACTCGTGGGACAGGGGCTTAATCAGCCCCAGCATTTT. It codes for CASSLLVGQGLNQPQHF.

The rearrangement joins TRBV28 to TRBJ1-1, with D perhaps matching TRBD1 (6 bases). Germline V gives CDR1 MDHEN, CDR2 SYDVKM. The CDR3 covers 11 residues. The V and J ends lost 7 bases and 9 bases respectively, with 12 bases between them. The CDR3 DNA is TGTGCCAGCACCCAACAGGGAAAAGCTTTCTTT. Residues: CASTQQGKAFF.

This rearrangement joins TRBV11-2 to TRBJ1-2; D is undetermined. Trimming removed 1 base from V and 6 bases from J, with 12 bases in between. Per germline, CDR1 SGHAT and CDR2 FQNNGV. This CDR3 is built from 14 residues. In DNA, the CDR3 is TGTGCCAGCAGCTTAGGGGCTGGGTCCGATGGCTACACCTTC. Amino acids: CASSLGAGSDGYTF.

V gene TRBV6-5 combines with J gene TRBJ1-1; D gene uncertain. Germline V lookup: CDR1 MNHEY, CDR2 SVGAGI. V lost 5 bases and J 1 base, leaving 11 bases between the germline ends. The CDR3 spans 14 residues. Here the CDR3 DNA reads TGTGCCAGCAGTCCCCTCACACAGAACACTGAAGCTTTCTTT. This codes for CASSPLTQNTEAFF.

The CDR3 region has the DNA TGTGCCAGTAGTATAGAGGCGAGACAGGGGACCAATGAGCAGTTCTTC. As protein: CASSIEARQGTNEQFF. The rearrangement links TRBV19 to TRBJ2-1; 8 positions match TRBD1. The CDR3 length is 16 residues. CDR1 and CDR2 from the germline V gene are LNHDA and SQIVND (reference sequence). V gave up 0 bases and J gave up 6 bases; unmatched junction bases: 7.

The chain links TRBV5-6 to TRBJ2-2, with a weak D call TRBD2 (6 bases). This CDR3 has 15 amino acids. Germline V gene lookup returns CDR1 SGHDT and CDR2 YYEEEE. Trimming took off 4 bases at V and 7 bases at J, with 17 bases between the two ends. CDR3 DNA sequence: TGTGCCAGCAGCCTGGGAGGAGGGCCGTTCGGGGAGCTGTTTTTT. As protein: CASSLGGGPFGELFF.

This clone occurred once. The gene calls are TRBV14 and TRBJ2-1; 7 bases match TRBD1. Germline values: CDR1 SGHDN, CDR2 FVKESK. Trimming removed 1 base from V and 6 bases from J; junction bases left unmatched: 9. This CDR3 has 16 residues. The CDR3 spells CASSQARGGWGNEQFF. CDR3 in DNA: TGTGCCAGCAGCCAAGCTAGAGGGGGCTGGGGCAATGAGCAGTTCTTC.

V gene TRBV6-1 combines with J gene TRBJ1-2; D uncertain. V lost 0 bases and J lost 10, with 15 bases in between. The CDR3 is 14 residues long. The germline V gene encodes CDR1 MNHNS and CDR2 SASEGT. The CDR3 loop is CASSEAPRTGTYTF. In DNA, the CDR3 is TGTGCCAGCAGTGAAGCCCCCCGGACTGGCACCTACACCTTC.

The rearrangement links TRBV5-5 to TRBJ2-4; 9 positions agree with TRBD2. The CDR3 spans 17 residues. Losses at the gene ends were 0 bases for V and 2 bases for J; bases not matched to a gene: 6. CDR1 and CDR2 (germline): SGHKS, YYEKEE (reference sequence). CDR3 in DNA: TGTGCCAGCAGCTTGGGGGTTAGCGGGAGCTCCAAAAACATTCAGTACTTC. Encoded protein: CASSLGVSGSSKNIQYF.

This chain connects TRBV2 to TRBJ2-5; perhaps TRBD2 as D (6 bases). The CDR3 covers 14 residues. CDR1 SNHLY and CDR2 FYNNEI come from the germline V gene. The V end lost 2 bases, the J end lost 6 bases, and 13 bases lay between the germline ends. The chain's CDR3 is CASSEMRGGQTQYF. The CDR3 nucleotides are TGTGCCAGCAGTGAAATGCGGGGAGGACAGACCCAGTACTTC. Looking up the rest from reference TRBV2 and TRBJ2-5 gives the full variable domain: EPEVTQTPSHQVTQMGQEVILRCVPISNHLYFYWYRQILGQKVEFLVSFYNNEISEKSEIFDDQFSVERPDGSNFTLKIRSTKLEDSAMYFCASSEMRGGQTQYFGPGTRLLVL.

The chain carries TRBV27 and TRBJ2-5; D may be TRBD2 (7 bases). The V gene lost 2 bases and the J gene lost 5 bases, with 12 bases spanning the gap. Germline lookup yields CDR1 MNHEY and CDR2 SMNVEV (reference sequence). This CDR3 is built from 14 residues. CDR3 sequence: CASSLVGGRETQYF. CDR3 coding DNA: TGTGCCAGCAGTTTAGTCGGGGGGCGGGAGACCCAGTACTTC.

The chain uses TRBV5-6 and TRBJ2-7; TRBD1 matches at 7 bases. J gave up 1 base and V 0 bases, and 1 base lay outside the gene matches. Per the germline V gene, CDR1 is SGHDT and CDR2 is YYEEEE. This CDR3 region has 14 residues. The CDR3, as DNA: TGTGCCAGCAGCTTGGTGACAGGGTCCTACGAGCAGTACTTC. This sequence encodes CASSLVTGSYEQYF.

V gene TRBV2 combines with J gene TRBJ2-1, with 8 bases aligning to TRBD2. With 10 bases clipped from V and 2 bases from J, the junction kept 16 bases outside the gene matches. Germline CDR1 is SNHLY and CDR2 is FYNNEI. This CDR3 comprises 17 residues. The CDR3 DNA is TGTGCCACCAGCTTAAAGGGCGGGGGGCTTACCTACAATGAGCAGTTCTTC. Residues: CATSLKGGGLTYNEQFF.

The V gene is TRBV25-1, the J gene TRBJ2-3; TRBD1 matches 12 bases. Germline loops: CDR1 MGHDK, CDR2 SYGVNS. The J segment lost 2 bases and the V segment lost 6 bases, leaving 3 bases of the junction unmatched. The CDR3 sequence is 15 residues long. The CDR3 sequence: CASRGTGGPTDTQYF. The CDR3 DNA reads as TGTGCCAGCAGGGGGACAGGGGGCCCCACAGATACGCAGTATTTT.

This chain joins TRBV19 and TRBJ2-1, with D maybe TRBD2 (6 bases). Per the germline V gene, CDR1 is LNHDA and CDR2 is SQIVND (reference sequence). V lost 3 bases, J lost 6 bases, and 21 bases lay in between. The CDR3 runs 17 residues. In nucleotides, the CDR3 is TGTGCCAGTAGTATTACATCGGGACTTCCATATCTCAATGAGCAGTTCTTC. Protein product: CASSITSGLPYLNEQFF.

V and J are TRBV5-8 and TRBJ1-2, with D possibly TRBD1 on 5 matching bases. Germline CDR1 SGHTS, CDR2 YDEGEE. V was cut by 7 bases and J by 1 base, with 14 bases left in between. The CDR3 totals 14 residues. The CDR3 protein is CASDSGEFNYGYTF. The CDR3 nucleotides are TGTGCCAGCGACTCGGGGGAGTTTAACTATGGCTACACCTTC.